These 8 T cell receptor beta chains came from one sample sequenced in a study of cytomegalovirus exposure and HLA in healthy donors. Primers: 60 Vbeta forward and 13 Jbeta reverse. Clones were sequenced by immunoSEQ multiplex PCR, and TCRdb holds only the in-frame ones, with some missing. The top ten clones hold about 1.2% of a sample with about 120,000 clones, over 60% of them seen once. Sequences were obtained from PBMCs. These receptors were taken from a female donor in good health and CMV-seronegative.

V and J are TRBV7-9 and TRBJ2-3; TRBD2 agrees at 10 bases. After removal of 1 base from V and 6 bases from J, the junction contained 1 base not matched to a gene. CDR3 length equals 14 residues. Per the germline V gene, CDR1 is SEHNR and CDR2 is FQNEAQ (reference sequence). CDR3 residues: CASSLGSGGDTQYF. The DNA for the CDR3 is TGTGCCAGCAGCTTAGGTAGCGGGGGGGATACGCAGTATTTT.

V is TRBV27 and J is TRBJ1-1, with D possibly TRBD1 on 5 matching bases. Germline V CDR1 and CDR2: MNHEY, SMNVEV (reference sequence). V lost 2 bases, J lost 0 bases, and 10 bases lay in between. CDR3 length: 15 residues. The chain's CDR3 is CASSLRGPMNTEAFF. In nucleotides, the CDR3 is TGTGCCAGCAGTTTAAGGGGCCCTATGAACACTGAAGCTTTCTTT.

This chain links TRBV5-1 with TRBJ2-7; TRBD2 agrees at 14 bases. Germline V gene lookup returns CDR1 SGHRS and CDR2 YFSETQ. The J segment lost 3 bases and the V segment lost 4 bases, leaving 6 bases of the junction unmatched. CDR3 size: 16 residues. The CDR3 here is CASSHGTSGGRYEQYF. The CDR3 region has the DNA TGCGCCAGCAGCCACGGGACTAGCGGGGGCCGCTACGAGCAGTACTTC.

CDR3 sequence (DNA): TGTGCCAGCAGGCTGACAGGGCTGGGAGTTTACGAGCAGTACTTC. Translation: CASRLTGLGVYEQYF. This chain links TRBV2 with TRBJ2-7, with 7 bases lining up with TRBD1. CDR3 length: 15 residues. V trimming: 6 bases; J trimming: 4 bases; junction bases outside the gene matches: 12. Germline assignment: CDR1 SNHLY and CDR2 FYNNEI.

The chain's CDR3 is CATSRDLHGNTEAFF. The CDR3 DNA follows: TGTGCCACCAGCAGAGATCTTCATGGCAACACTGAAGCTTTCTTT. The rearrangement links TRBV15 to TRBJ1-1; no definite D call. Germline V lookup: CDR1 LNHNV, CDR2 YYDKDF (reference sequence). The CDR3 extends over 15 amino acids. Trimming cost V 0 bases and J 2 bases, with 10 bases left between them.

CDR3 nucleotides: TGTGCCAGCAGGGACAGCGGGAAAAGAACAGATACGCAGTATTTT. Translation: CASRDSGKRTDTQYF. The rearrangement links TRBV6-6 to TRBJ2-3, with D possibly being TRBD2 (7 bases). V lost 6 bases, J lost 3 bases, and 16 bases lay in between. Germline V gives CDR1 MNHNY, CDR2 SVGAGI (reference sequence). There are 15 residues in the CDR3.

The chain uses TRBV27 and TRBJ2-1, with D maybe TRBD2 (5 bases). Trimming shortened V by 5 bases and J by 4 bases, and 18 bases separated the two germline ends. This CDR3 region has 16 residues. CDR1 is MNHEY, CDR2 SMNVEV, per germline (reference sequence). The CDR3 sequence: CASSNNRFRDYNEQFF. The CDR3 DNA reads as TGTGCCAGCAGTAACAACCGATTCCGGGATTACAATGAGCAGTTCTTC.

J is TRBJ1-1 and V is TRBV4-1, with a possible D match to TRBD1 (6 bases). The CDR3 sequence is 14 residues long. V was trimmed by 4 bases and J by 7 bases, leaving 16 bases between them. Germline V CDR1 and CDR2: MGHRA, YSYEKL. CDR3 region: CASSPPGGGSEAFF. CDR3 DNA: TGCGCCAGCAGCCCCCCGGGGGGGGGCAGTGAAGCTTTCTTT.